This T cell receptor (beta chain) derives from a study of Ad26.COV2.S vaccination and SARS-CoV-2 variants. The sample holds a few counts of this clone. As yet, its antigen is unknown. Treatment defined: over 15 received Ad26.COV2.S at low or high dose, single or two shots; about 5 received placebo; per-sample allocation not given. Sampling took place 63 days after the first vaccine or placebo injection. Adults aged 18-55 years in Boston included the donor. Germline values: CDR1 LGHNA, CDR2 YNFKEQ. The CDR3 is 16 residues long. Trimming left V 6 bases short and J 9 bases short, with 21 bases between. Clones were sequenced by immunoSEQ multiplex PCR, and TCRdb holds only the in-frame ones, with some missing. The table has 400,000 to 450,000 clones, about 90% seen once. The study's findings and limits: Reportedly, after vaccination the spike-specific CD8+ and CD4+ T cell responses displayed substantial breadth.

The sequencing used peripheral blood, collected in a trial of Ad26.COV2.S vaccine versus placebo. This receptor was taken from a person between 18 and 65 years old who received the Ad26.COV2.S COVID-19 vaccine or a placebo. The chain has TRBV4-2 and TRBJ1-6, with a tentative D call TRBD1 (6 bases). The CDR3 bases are TGTGCCAGCAGTTTAAACCGGGACACTGTTGGTTCACCCCTCCACTTT. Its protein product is CASSLNRDTVGSPLHF.